This T cell receptor beta chain was obtained from a study of blood T cells in healthy people across ages. Alongside a J-beta primer mix, a sample-barcoded 5' primer served in a second PCR lasting about 7 to 11 cycles. A template-switch adaptor containing 12 random nucleotides labeled each cDNA molecule. TCRdb reprocessed the 5' RACE reads with MiXCR, giving one entry per CDR3 protein. The data show nearly 1 million distinct CDR3 sequences, roughly 47% seen once. Germline CDR1 is KGHSH and CDR2 is LQKENI. V was cut by 6 bases and J by 1 base, with 17 bases left in between. CDR3 length: 16 amino acids. The chain uses TRBV18 and TRBJ2-3; D uncertain. This TCR came from a woman aged 55 to 70 in good health. The sequencing sample was made of blood. CDR3 coding DNA: TGTGCCAGCTCTACCGGAGCCCGGGTTGGCACAGATACGCAGTATTTT. It translates to CASSTGARVGTDTQYF. Using reference TRBV18 and TRBJ2-3 for the parts outside the CDR3, the full variable domain is NAGVMQNPRHLVRRRGQEARLRCSPMKGHSHVYWYRQLPEEGLKFMVYLQKENIIDESGMPKERFSAEFPKEGPSILRIQQVVRGDSAAYFCASSTGARVGTDTQYFGPGTRLTVL.